This T cell receptor (beta chain) comes out of a study of T cell repertoires in cytomegalovirus infection. TCRdb ran MiXCR on the reads and lists one entry per CDR3 protein. The profile shows roughly 800,000 distinct CDR3 sequences, about 28% of them singletons. This clonotype was recorded a few times. The antigen is unknown. This CDR3 is built from 16 residues. Per the germline V gene, CDR1 is MGHRA and CDR2 is YSYEKL. Deletions cut 1 base from V and 5 bases from J, with 17 bases between. The V gene is TRBV4-1, the J gene TRBJ2-5; maybe TRBD1 (6 bases). The TCR sequence derives from a human donor in good health (CMV status not recorded). Some clones in this sample may be carry-over from other donors' samples. The sample in question was cultured CD8+ T cells from PBMCs, obtained from culture after CMV antigen stimulation. The CDR3 DNA reads as TGCGCCAGCAGCCAAGTGCAGGGGTCGATGTGGGAGACCCAGTACTTC. Protein sequence: CASSQVQGSMWETQYF.